The 5 T cell receptor beta chains in this list originate from one sample, sequenced in a study of shared clonotypes between healthy human individuals. TCRdb's table, derived via immunoSEQ multiplex PCR, lists solely in-frame clones and lacks some. This sample yields about half a million clones, of which around 73% are seen a single time; more than 10% belongs to the top ten. Sample: PBMCs. All receptors come from a woman between 40 and 55 years old in good health. Some clones in this sample may be carry-over from other donors' samples.

In this sample, this clone turned up a few times. The chain is built from TRBV4-3 and TRBJ2-5; D uncertain. The V end was cut by 3 bases, the J end by 4 bases, with 12 bases between. The length of the CDR3 is 14 residues. Germline assignment: CDR1 LGHNA and CDR2 YSLEER. In DNA, the CDR3 is TGCGCCAGCAGCCAGTCTCCGAGAGGAGAGACCCAGTACTTC. It specifies CASSQSPRGETQYF.

This rearrangement joins TRBV10-3 to TRBJ1-1; the D is unclear. Germline V gene sequence: CDR1 ENHRY, CDR2 SYGVKD. The CDR3 covers 15 residues. V gave up 5 bases and J gave up 2 bases, with 15 bases separating them. The CDR3 sequence is CAISMYGGRNTEAFF. The CDR3 DNA sequence: TGTGCCATCAGTATGTACGGAGGACGAAACACTGAAGCTTTCTTT.

The chain combines TRBV2 with TRBJ2-4; 7 positions match TRBD1. The CDR3 is 13 amino acids. With V trimmed by 6 bases and J by 6 bases, 5 bases remained unmatched. CDR1 and CDR2 (germline): SNHLY, FYNNEI. The CDR3 reads CASRDTGVNIQYF. In DNA form, the CDR3 reads TGTGCCAGCAGGGACACAGGGGTAAACATTCAGTACTTC.

The chain recombines TRBV4-2 with TRBJ2-7, with unresolved D. The CDR3 extends over 14 amino acids. Germline V gene sequence: CDR1 LGHNA, CDR2 YNFKEQ. The V gene lost 0 bases and the J gene lost 1 base, with 7 bases spanning the gap. The CDR3: CASSQEGYSYEQYF. DNA of the CDR3: TGTGCCAGCAGCCAAGAGGGCTATTCCTACGAGCAGTACTTC.

This clone has a count of ten or more. This chain joins TRBV6-4 and TRBJ2-2; 8 nucleotides agree with TRBD1. CDR1 is MRHNA and CDR2 is SNTAGT in the germline V gene. With V trimmed by 5 bases and J by 3 bases, 5 bases remained unmatched. This CDR3 contains 15 residues. CDR3 amino acids: CASSQGASDTGELFF. In DNA form, the CDR3 reads TGTGCCAGCAGTCAGGGGGCTTCGGACACCGGGGAGCTGTTTTTT.